A selection of T cell receptor beta chains follows, all from one sample in a study of T-cell memory formation after mild COVID-19. TCRdb ran MiXCR on the 5' RACE reads and lists one entry per CDR3 protein. The table has about 240,000 distinct CDR3 sequences, around a tenth seen once; the top ten hold around 23%. The sequenced sample was PBMCs or a T cell subset sorted from them (not recorded which). The receptors here all came from a man between 18 and 29 years old who had mild COVID-19 (a few samples of this study predate the infection). Cell type and time point are not known. Both conserved end residues are part of each CDR3. D genes are given only for firm matches. Size values are once, few and many counts, or a class for expanded clones, and some rows have none.

v_call,clone_size,j_call,cdr3_length,d_call,cdr3_aa,cdr3_nt
TRBV20-1,few,TRBJ2-6,15,-,CSARDAPSGANVLTF,TGCAGTGCCAGGGACGCGCCCTCTGGGGCCAACGTCCTGACTTTC
TRBV2,-,TRBJ1-5,12,-,CASRDPQRPQHF,TGTGCCAGCAGGGATCCTCAGAGGCCCCAGCATTTT
TRBV29-1,many,TRBJ1-2,13,-,CSVEVPGLGRYTF,TGCAGCGTTGAAGTCCCCGGACTCGGTCGCTACACCTTC
TRBV27,few,TRBJ2-5,17,TRBD2,CASSFFVPSGVNETQYF,TGTGCCAGCAGTTTCTTCGTCCCTAGCGGGGTGAATGAGACCCAGTACTTC
TRBV11-2,-,TRBJ1-1,14,-,CASSYGTGNTEAFF,TGTGCCAGCAGCTACGGAACAGGGAACACTGAAGCTTTCTTT
TRBV7-2,-,TRBJ1-4,15,TRBD1,CASSLTGVWNEKLFF,TGTGCCAGCAGCCTGACAGGGGTTTGGAATGAAAAACTGTTTTTT
TRBV9,-,TRBJ2-5,16,-,CASSPQVGVAQETQYF,TGTGCCAGCAGCCCCCAGGTCGGGGTGGCCCAAGAGACCCAGTACTTC
TRBV20-1,-,TRBJ1-4,17,TRBD1,CSAIPPPGQGALEKLFF,TGCAGTGCCATACCCCCTCCGGGACAGGGGGCTTTGGAAAAACTGTTTTTT
TRBV6-4,few,TRBJ1-5,17,TRBD1,CASFEGAHPYSNQPQHF,TGTGCCAGCTTTGAGGGGGCCCACCCGTATAGCAATCAGCCCCAGCATTTT
TRBV20-1,-,TRBJ2-3,16,-,CSAIKASGSFTDTQYF,TGCAGTGCTATCAAGGCCAGCGGGTCTTTCACAGATACGCAGTATTTT
TRBV9,few,TRBJ1-2,14,TRBD1,CASSGGQGSHGYTF,TGTGCCAGCAGCGGCGGACAGGGCTCCCATGGCTACACCTTC
TRBV20-1,few,TRBJ2-5,10,-,CSARSETQYF,TGCAGTGCTCGATCTGAGACCCAGTACTTC
TRBV10-2,few,TRBJ1-1,13,-,CASSVPKEGRAFF,TGCGCCAGCAGTGTCCCGAAGGAGGGGAGGGCTTTCTTT
TRBV7-2,-,TRBJ2-2,16,-,CASSFRRQRNTGELFF,TGTGCCAGCAGCTTTAGGAGACAGAGAAACACCGGGGAGCTGTTTTTT
TRBV7-8,-,TRBJ1-2,13,-,CASSSRTALGYTF,TGTGCCAGCAGCTCCCGGACAGCTTTGGGCTACACCTTC
TRBV7-2,few,TRBJ2-3,17,-,CASSSLLGRRSTDTQYF,TGTGCCAGCAGCTCCCTCCTGGGCAGGAGAAGCACAGATACGCAGTATTTT
TRBV3-1,few,TRBJ2-1,15,-,CASSHLLQGQDRPFF,TGTGCCAGCAGCCATCTCCTGCAGGGGCAGGATCGACCGTTCTTC
TRBV29-1,-,TRBJ2-3,14,-,CSVEVQQRTDTQYF,TGCAGCGTTGAGGTCCAGCAGAGAACAGATACGCAGTATTTT
TRBV30,-,TRBJ1-3,13,-,CAWRGMSGNTIYF,TGTGCCTGGAGGGGGATGTCTGGAAACACCATATATTTT
TRBV7-9,-,TRBJ1-2,14,-,CASSLVAGPYGYTF,TGTGCCAGCAGCTTAGTGGCGGGGCCCTATGGCTACACCTTC
TRBV27,-,TRBJ2-5,16,TRBD1,CASPLGTGGGQETQYF,TGTGCCAGCCCCCTCGGGACAGGGGGTGGTCAAGAGACCCAGTACTTC
TRBV5-1,many,TRBJ2-5,13,-,CASSLMPGETQYF,TGCGCCAGCAGCTTGATGCCGGGAGAGACCCAGTACTTC
TRBV7-9,-,TRBJ2-4,15,-,CASSLEPLAKNIQYF,TGTGCCAGCAGCTTAGAGCCCCTAGCCAAAAACATTCAGTACTTC
TRBV6-2/TRBV6-3,many,TRBJ2-3,12,-,CASTYSLDTQYF,TGTGCCAGCACCTACTCTCTCGATACGCAGTATTTT
TRBV3-1,few,TRBJ2-5,16,TRBD1,CASSQGTGEVGETQYF,TGTGCCAGCAGCCAAGGTACAGGGGAAGTCGGCGAGACCCAGTACTTC
TRBV7-9,-,TRBJ1-6,15,-,CASSFSGVSNSPLHF,TGTGCCAGCAGCTTTTCAGGGGTCTCTAATTCACCCCTCCACTTT
TRBV7-9,-,TRBJ2-1,16,TRBD1,CASSPADRAAYNEQFF,TGTGCCAGCAGCCCCGCGGACAGGGCGGCCTACAATGAGCAGTTCTTC
TRBV2,few,TRBJ2-5,13,-,CASSAAIQETQYF,TGTGCCAGCAGTGCGGCTATCCAAGAGACCCAGTACTTC
TRBV7-6,few,TRBJ2-1,16,-,CASSYGPPGGYNEQFF,TGTGCCAGCAGCTACGGACCACCTGGGGGGTACAATGAGCAGTTCTTC
TRBV15,-,TRBJ1-6,16,-,CATRLQGYQDGSPLHF,TGTGCCACCAGATTACAGGGCTATCAGGACGGATCACCCCTCCACTTT
TRBV11-2,many,TRBJ2-3,17,TRBD2,CASSLAGTSGNTDTQYF,TGTGCCAGCAGCTTAGCAGGGACTAGCGGGAACACAGATACGCAGTATTTT
TRBV6-6,-,TRBJ1-4,17,-,CASRPRRDRPTNEKLFF,TGTGCCAGCAGACCTAGGAGGGACCGTCCAACTAATGAAAAACTGTTTTTT
TRBV7-2,few,TRBJ1-5,18,TRBD1,CASSTRTGGSGGNQPQHF,TGTGCCAGCAGCACACGGACAGGGGGCAGCGGCGGAAATCAGCCCCAGCATTTT
TRBV5-1,-,TRBJ2-7,16,TRBD1,CASSGVTGKVGYEQYF,TGCGCCAGCAGCGGGGTGACAGGGAAGGTAGGCTACGAGCAGTACTTC
TRBV12-3/TRBV12-4,few,TRBJ1-1,14,-,CASTPRGVYTEAFF,TGTGCCAGCACCCCGAGGGGGGTTTACACTGAAGCTTTCTTT
TRBV12-3/TRBV12-4,-,TRBJ1-4,12,-,CASSLEGSKLFF,TGTGCCAGCAGTTTAGAGGGTAGCAAACTGTTTTTT
TRBV6-1,-,TRBJ2-5,13,-,CASRVGLQETQYF,TGTGCCAGCAGGGTGGGTCTCCAAGAGACCCAGTACTTC
TRBV4-2,-,TRBJ1-1,14,-,CASSQEASNTEAFF,TGTGCCAGCAGCCAAGAAGCCTCGAACACTGAAGCTTTCTTT
TRBV7-2,few,TRBJ2-3,15,-,CASSLGGPSTDTQYF,TGTGCCAGCAGCTTAGGGGGTCCTAGCACAGATACGCAGTATTTT
TRBV5-4,many,TRBJ2-1,15,-,CASSLTSSSYNEQFF,TGTGCCAGCAGCCTGACAAGTAGCTCCTACAATGAGCAGTTCTTC
TRBV20-1,few,TRBJ1-6,14,-,CSASVRTENSPLHF,TGCAGTGCTTCCGTTAGGACCGAGAATTCACCCCTCCACTTT
TRBV24-1,few,TRBJ2-3,14,-,CATSRRGSGDTQYF,TGTGCCACCTCCAGAAGGGGCAGTGGAGATACGCAGTATTTT
TRBV5-1,many,TRBJ2-5,16,TRBD1,CASSPGPTGGGETQYF,TGCGCCAGCAGCCCCGGACCGACAGGGGGAGGAGAGACCCAGTACTTC
TRBV5-1,-,TRBJ1-1,12,-,CASSLGGQEAFF,TGCGCCAGCAGCTTGGGGGGGCAGGAAGCTTTCTTT
TRBV7-9,many,TRBJ2-5,16,-,CASSPHRGWRGETQYF,TGTGCCAGCAGCCCCCACAGGGGTTGGAGGGGGGAGACCCAGTACTTC
TRBV4-1,few,TRBJ2-1,16,-,CASSQDRWGFNNEQFF,TGCGCCAGCAGCCAAGATCGATGGGGGTTCAACAATGAGCAGTTCTTC
TRBV4-3,-,TRBJ2-7,17,TRBD1,CASSQDPLDRGPHEQYF,TGCGCCAGCAGCCAAGATCCCCTGGACAGGGGGCCCCACGAGCAGTACTTC
TRBV5-1,few,TRBJ2-6,13,-,CASRDPGANVLTF,TGCGCCAGCCGCGACCCTGGGGCCAACGTCCTGACTTTC
TRBV4-3,many,TRBJ2-4,16,-,CASSQDPLGAKNIQYF,TGCGCCAGCAGCCAAGACCCGCTCGGGGCCAAAAACATTCAGTACTTC
TRBV4-3,few,TRBJ1-2,14,TRBD1,CASSQADRVEGYTF,TGCGCCAGCAGCCAAGCAGACAGGGTTGAAGGCTACACCTTC
TRBV5-1,-,TRBJ2-7,14,-,CASSPRGLAREQNF,TGCGCCAGCAGCCCCCGCGGTCTAGCACGCGAGCAGAACTTC
TRBV4-3,many,TRBJ1-5,15,-,CASSQDWGDNQPQHF,TGCGCCAGCAGCCAAGACTGGGGGGACAATCAGCCCCAGCATTTT
TRBV12-3/TRBV12-4,-,TRBJ1-2,13,-,CASTTLGRHGYTF,TGTGCCAGCACGACCCTGGGGCGTCATGGCTACACCTTC
TRBV7-2,many,TRBJ2-2,16,-,CASSLAPLGQTGELFF,TGTGCCAGCAGCTTAGCACCGCTCGGACAGACCGGGGAGCTGTTTTTT
TRBV20-1,few,TRBJ2-7,14,-,CSARLQLSSYEQYF,TGCAGTGCTAGGTTACAGTTGAGCTCCTACGAGCAGTACTTC
TRBV18,few,TRBJ1-6,17,-,CASSLTGTSGAPSPLHF,TGTGCCAGCTCACTCACAGGGACTTCGGGAGCCCCTTCACCCCTCCACTTT
TRBV29-1,-,TRBJ2-3,15,TRBD2,CSVDGLAEGPDTQYF,TGCAGCGTTGACGGCCTAGCGGAGGGTCCAGATACGCAGTATTTT
TRBV7-6,few,TRBJ2-2,13,-,CASSWTNTGELFF,TGTGCCAGCAGTTGGACGAACACCGGGGAGCTGTTTTTT
TRBV7-8,-,TRBJ2-3,17,TRBD2,CASSLRASGLVGDTQYF,TGTGCCAGCAGCCTCCGGGCTAGCGGGCTAGTCGGAGATACGCAGTATTTT